Described below is a single T cell receptor beta chain sequence and its context. Its antigen is as yet unknown. Uncontrolled infection, other autoimmune disease, pregnancy or lactation disqualified patients from enrolment. The ends were cut back, 1 base at V and 0 bases at J, with 6 bases in the middle. CDR3 length: 14 residues. Germline CDR1 MGHDK, CDR2 SYGVNS. This entry comes from a study of T cells in Graves' hyperthyroidism and ophthalmopathy. General study points: Model-based prediction identified ophthalmopathy a median about 7 months prior to its onset.

Amplification yielded TCR beta CDR3 regions, with RNA transcripts as the source. TCR CDR3 regions were first amplified by RT-PCR with HTBI primers. MiXCR, run by TCRdb on the multiplex PCR reads, gives a single entry per CDR3 protein. The sample consists of hundreds of thousands of distinct CDR3 sequences, nearly 45% of them appearing once. The chain recombines TRBV25-1 with TRBJ2-5, with unresolved D. The sample comprised peripheral blood or thyroid tissue (not recorded which). The sequence came from an adult man with Graves' disease, either hyperthyroidism or ophthalmopathy (not recorded which). This CDR3 is CASSEWGYQETQYF. The CDR3 region has the DNA TGTGCCAGCAGTGAATGGGGTTACCAAGAGACCCAGTACTTC.